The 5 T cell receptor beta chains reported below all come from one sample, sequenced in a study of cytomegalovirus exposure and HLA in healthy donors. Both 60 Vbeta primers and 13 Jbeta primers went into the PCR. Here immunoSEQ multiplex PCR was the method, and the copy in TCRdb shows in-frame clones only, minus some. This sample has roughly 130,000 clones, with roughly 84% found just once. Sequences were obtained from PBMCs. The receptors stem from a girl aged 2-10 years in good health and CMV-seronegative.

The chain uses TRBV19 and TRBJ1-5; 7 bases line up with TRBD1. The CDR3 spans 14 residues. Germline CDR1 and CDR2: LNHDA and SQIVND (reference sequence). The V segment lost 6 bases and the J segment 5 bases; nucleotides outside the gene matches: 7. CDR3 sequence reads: CASSHDRVYQPQHF. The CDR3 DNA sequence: TGTGCCAGTAGCCACGACAGGGTTTATCAGCCCCAGCATTTT.

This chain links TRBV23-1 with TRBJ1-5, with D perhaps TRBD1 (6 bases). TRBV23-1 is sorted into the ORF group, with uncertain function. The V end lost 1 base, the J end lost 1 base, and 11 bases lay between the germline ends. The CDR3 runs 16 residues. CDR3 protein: CASSQWGQGSNQPQHF. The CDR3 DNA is TGCGCCAGCAGTCAATGGGGCCAGGGGAGCAATCAGCCCCAGCATTTT.

The DNA of the CDR3 is TGCGCCAGCAGCACAAAACAGGGAATGAACACTGAAGCTTTCTTT. It is translated as CASSTKQGMNTEAFF. This chain links TRBV5-1 with TRBJ1-1, with D possibly being TRBD1 (6 bases). Germline-derived CDR1 and CDR2 are SGHRS and YFSETQ. V lost 4 bases, J lost 0 bases, and 13 bases lay in between. This CDR3 spans 15 amino acids.

Written as DNA, the CDR3 is TGTGCCAGCAGTAGGGGACTAGCCTCGGGCGGGGAGCTGTTTTTT. Translating it yields CASSRGLASGGELFF. The chain carries TRBV7-3 and TRBJ2-2; 9 bases are a match to TRBD2. This CDR3 has 15 amino acids. Germline lookup yields CDR1 SGHTA and CDR2 FQGTGA. The junction had 9 bases not matched to a gene; V was cut back by 6 bases and J by 7 bases.

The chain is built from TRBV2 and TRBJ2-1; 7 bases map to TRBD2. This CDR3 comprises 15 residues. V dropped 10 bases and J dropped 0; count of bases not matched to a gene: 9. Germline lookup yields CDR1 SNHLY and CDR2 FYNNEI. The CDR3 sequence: CAILGGGPSYNEQFF. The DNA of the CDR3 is TGTGCCATCTTAGGCGGGGGTCCCTCCTACAATGAGCAGTTCTTC.